This is a list of T cell receptor beta chains from one sample in a study of shared clonotypes between healthy human individuals. Some clones are missing from TCRdb's copy, which holds only in-frame ones; the method was immunoSEQ multiplex PCR. Among about 2.1 million clones listed, about 94% were seen once. The source material was naive CD8+ T cells from PBMCs. The source of these receptors is a man aged 18 to 29 in good health. Some clones in this sample may be carry-over from other donors' samples. The CDR3 runs from the conserved cysteine through the conserved F or W. D genes are given only for firm matches.

-	TRBV11-2	TRBJ2-5	CASSFFPAETQYF
-	TRBV5-6	TRBJ2-7	CASSLGADEQYF
TRBD2	TRBV7-9	TRBJ2-7	CASSPRLAATDEQYF
-	TRBV7-9	TRBJ1-1	CASSLGRNEAFF
TRBD1	TRBV28	TRBJ1-2	CASSLGTGVNYGYTF
TRBD2	TRBV30	TRBJ2-1	CACHPGAGIIDNEQFF
TRBD2	TRBV7-3	TRBJ2-2	CASSYSGLAGGELFF
TRBD1	TRBV4-1	TRBJ2-1	CASSPDRGVYNEQFF
-	TRBV4-3	TRBJ1-6	CASRIGHANSPLHF
-	TRBV11-1	TRBJ1-1	CASSRTDSPLNTEAFF
TRBD2	TRBV5-8	TRBJ2-2	CASHLSGGVNTGELFF
TRBD2	TRBV9	TRBJ2-7	CASNTGRAGDEQYF
-	TRBV28	TRBJ2-3	CASSLPVDGASTDTQYF
TRBD1	TRBV7-9	TRBJ2-7	CASSPRDRVGYEQYF
-	TRBV6-6	TRBJ1-1	CASSYSGGGTEAFF
-	TRBV19	TRBJ1-5	CASSFRAPNQPQHF
-	TRBV2	TRBJ2-7	CASKDSGTPRPYEQYF
-	TRBV15	TRBJ2-3	CATSIGSSSTDTQYF
-	TRBV19	TRBJ1-1	CASSIGPMNTEAFF
TRBD1	TRBV6-6	TRBJ1-1	CASSYRTGGAEAFF
-	TRBV5-6	TRBJ2-7	CASSLVSLTYEQYF
-	TRBV7-9	TRBJ1-5	CASSRDNQPQHF
-	TRBV5-6	TRBJ1-3	CASSGVYSGNTIYF
-	TRBV21-1	TRBJ1-1	CASSKARREAEAFF
TRBD1	TRBV12-5	TRBJ2-5	CASGLSTGGFGETQYF
-	TRBV4-3	TRBJ2-5	CASSFREGENLETQYF
-	TRBV7-9	TRBJ2-5	CASSSVRLPNQETQYF
TRBD1	TRBV6-1	TRBJ1-2	CASDRDLSNYGYTF
-	TRBV19	TRBJ2-7	CASSPRDILGDTYEQYF
-	TRBV5-6	TRBJ2-7	CASSAGTSPPEQYF
-	TRBV30	TRBJ2-1	CAWNRPAPYNEQFF
-	TRBV7-9	TRBJ2-1	CASSLAATNNEQFF
-	TRBV13	TRBJ2-1	CASSPWMRWRVPYNEQFF
-	TRBV7-7	TRBJ1-2	CASSLALRTGRGKGYTF
TRBD1	TRBV30	TRBJ1-1	CAWSGDRGWTEAFF
-	TRBV7-2	TRBJ2-5	CASSLDTTQETQYF
-	TRBV27	TRBJ1-1	CASSFFHGGEAFF
-	TRBV28	TRBJ2-1	CASSFLQHSRNEQFF
-	TRBV28	TRBJ1-5	CASSFVRNDQPQHF
-	TRBV4-1	TRBJ1-4	CASSQGLRGSNEKLFF
TRBD1	TRBV28	TRBJ2-7	CASSRTGTGGSYEQYF
TRBD2	TRBV6-6	TRBJ2-1	CASSKLAGWINEQFF
-	TRBV9	TRBJ2-7	CASSVGQRAPYEQYF
-	TRBV5-1	TRBJ2-2	CASSLGLATGELFF
TRBD1	TRBV19	TRBJ2-7	CASSDRQGPYEQYF
-	TRBV19	TRBJ2-1	CASSISGVNEQFF
-	TRBV5-6	TRBJ2-3	CASSLDPTGTDTQYF
-	TRBV18	TRBJ1-1	CASSPRGRAVTEAFF
TRBD2	TRBV4-1	TRBJ2-3	CASSQEVRLAGDTQYF
TRBD1	TRBV5-4	TRBJ2-1	CASRLGYRGSSYNEQFF
-	TRBV18	TRBJ1-1	CASSQTDLPTEAFF
TRBD1	TRBV6-1	TRBJ1-4	CASSESGGREKLFF
TRBD1	TRBV5-4	TRBJ2-1	CASSLVGTGGPNEQFF
TRBD2	TRBV10-3	TRBJ2-1	CAISVGWTSGDNEQFF
TRBD2	TRBV4-1	TRBJ2-5	CASSQVGAGETQYF
TRBD1	TRBV6-5	TRBJ2-1	CASSSGTGSLGEQFF
-	TRBV11-2	TRBJ2-3	CASSLTPLTTDTQYF
-	TRBV4-1	TRBJ2-1	CASSQGSSYNEQFF
-	TRBV7-9	TRBJ2-1	CASSTEGLIYNEQFF